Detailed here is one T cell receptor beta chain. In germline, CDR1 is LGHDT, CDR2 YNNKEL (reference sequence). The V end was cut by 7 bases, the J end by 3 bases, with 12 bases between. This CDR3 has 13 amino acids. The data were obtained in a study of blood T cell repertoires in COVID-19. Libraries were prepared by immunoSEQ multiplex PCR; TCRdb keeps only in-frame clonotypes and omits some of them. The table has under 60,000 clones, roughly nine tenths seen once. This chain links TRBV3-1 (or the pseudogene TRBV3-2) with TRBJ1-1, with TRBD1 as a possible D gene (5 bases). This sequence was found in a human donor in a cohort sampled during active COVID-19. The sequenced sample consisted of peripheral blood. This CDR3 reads CASILRGDTEAFF. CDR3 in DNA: TGTGCCAGCATCCTTCGGGGGGACACTGAAGCTTTCTTT.